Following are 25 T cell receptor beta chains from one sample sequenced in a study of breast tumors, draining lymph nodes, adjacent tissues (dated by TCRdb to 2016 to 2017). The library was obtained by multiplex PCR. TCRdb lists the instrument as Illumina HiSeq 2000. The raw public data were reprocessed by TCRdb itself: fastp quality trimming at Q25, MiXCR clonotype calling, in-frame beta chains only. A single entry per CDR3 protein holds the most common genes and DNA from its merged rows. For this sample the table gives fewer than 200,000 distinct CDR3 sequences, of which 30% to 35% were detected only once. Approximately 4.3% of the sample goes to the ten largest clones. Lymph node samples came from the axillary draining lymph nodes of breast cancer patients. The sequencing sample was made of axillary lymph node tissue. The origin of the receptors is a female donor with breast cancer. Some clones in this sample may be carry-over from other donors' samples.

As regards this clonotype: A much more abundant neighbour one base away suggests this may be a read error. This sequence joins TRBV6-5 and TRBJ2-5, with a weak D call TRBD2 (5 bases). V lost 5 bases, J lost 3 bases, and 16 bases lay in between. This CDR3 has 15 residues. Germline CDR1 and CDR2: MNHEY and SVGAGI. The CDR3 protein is CASSPAGLGEETQYF. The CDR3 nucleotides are TGTGCCAGCAGTCCAGCAGGACTTGGGGAAGAGACCCAGTACTTC.

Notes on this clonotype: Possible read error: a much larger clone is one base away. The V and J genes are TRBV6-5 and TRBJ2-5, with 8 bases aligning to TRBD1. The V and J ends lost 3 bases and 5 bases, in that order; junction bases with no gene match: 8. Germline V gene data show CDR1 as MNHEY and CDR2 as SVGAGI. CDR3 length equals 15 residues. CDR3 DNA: TGTGCCAGCAGTTATTGGGCAGGGGGCCGGGAGACCCAGTACTTC. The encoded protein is CASSYWAGGRETQYF.

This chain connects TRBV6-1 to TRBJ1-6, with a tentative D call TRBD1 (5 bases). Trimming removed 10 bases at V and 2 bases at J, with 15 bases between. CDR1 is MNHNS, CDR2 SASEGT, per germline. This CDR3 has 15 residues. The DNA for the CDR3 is TGTGCCACCTGGGCGGGGGGGACCTATAATTCACCCCTCCACTTT. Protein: CATWAGGTYNSPLHF.

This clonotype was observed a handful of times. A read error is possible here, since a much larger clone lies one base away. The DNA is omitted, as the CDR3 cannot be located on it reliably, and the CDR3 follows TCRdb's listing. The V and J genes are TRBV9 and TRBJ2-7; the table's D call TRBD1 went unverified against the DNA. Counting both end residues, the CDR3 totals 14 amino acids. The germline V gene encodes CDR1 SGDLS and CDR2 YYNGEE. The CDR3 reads CASSVGTGIHEQSF.

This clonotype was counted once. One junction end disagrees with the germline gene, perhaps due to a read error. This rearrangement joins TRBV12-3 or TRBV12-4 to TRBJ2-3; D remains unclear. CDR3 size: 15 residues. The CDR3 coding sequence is TGCGCCAGCAGTTTATGGCTAGTGGACACAGATACGCAGTATTTT. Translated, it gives CASSLWLVDTDTQYF.

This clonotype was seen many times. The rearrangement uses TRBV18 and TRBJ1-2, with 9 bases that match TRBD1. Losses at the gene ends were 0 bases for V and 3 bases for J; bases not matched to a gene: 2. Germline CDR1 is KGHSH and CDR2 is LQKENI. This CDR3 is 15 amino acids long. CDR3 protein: CASSPPDRGYYGYTF. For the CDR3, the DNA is TGTGCCAGCTCACCACCCGACAGGGGGTACTATGGCTACACCTTC.

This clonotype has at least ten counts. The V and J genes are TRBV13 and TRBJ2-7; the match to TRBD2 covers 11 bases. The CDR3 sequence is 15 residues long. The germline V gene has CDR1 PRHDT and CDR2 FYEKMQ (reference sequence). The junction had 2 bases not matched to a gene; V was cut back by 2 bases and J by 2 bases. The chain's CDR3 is CASSLTTSGAYEQYF. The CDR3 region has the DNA TGTGCCAGCAGCTTAACGACTAGCGGGGCCTACGAGCAGTACTTC.

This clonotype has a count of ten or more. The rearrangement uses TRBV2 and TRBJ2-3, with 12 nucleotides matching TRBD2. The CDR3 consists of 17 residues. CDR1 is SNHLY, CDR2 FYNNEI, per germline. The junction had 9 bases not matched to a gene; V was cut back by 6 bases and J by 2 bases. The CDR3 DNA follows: TGTGCCAGCAGCGGTCAGACTAGCGGGAGTTTCACAGATACGCAGTATTTT. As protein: CASSGQTSGSFTDTQYF.

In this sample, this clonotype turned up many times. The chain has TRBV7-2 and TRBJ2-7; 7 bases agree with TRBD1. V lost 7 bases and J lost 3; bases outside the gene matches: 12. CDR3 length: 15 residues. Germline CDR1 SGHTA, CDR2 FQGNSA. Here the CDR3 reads CASKEVGQEFYEQYF. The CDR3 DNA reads TGTGCCAGCAAAGAGGTAGGACAGGAGTTCTACGAGCAGTACTTC.

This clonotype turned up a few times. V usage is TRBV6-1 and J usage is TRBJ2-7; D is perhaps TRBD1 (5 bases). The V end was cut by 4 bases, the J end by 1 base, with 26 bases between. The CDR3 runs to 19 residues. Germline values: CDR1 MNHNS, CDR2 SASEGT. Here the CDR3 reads CASSGRVGQGRAWSYEQYF. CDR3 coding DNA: TGTGCCAGCAGTGGCCGCGTTGGGCAGGGTAGGGCGTGGTCCTACGAGCAGTACTTC.

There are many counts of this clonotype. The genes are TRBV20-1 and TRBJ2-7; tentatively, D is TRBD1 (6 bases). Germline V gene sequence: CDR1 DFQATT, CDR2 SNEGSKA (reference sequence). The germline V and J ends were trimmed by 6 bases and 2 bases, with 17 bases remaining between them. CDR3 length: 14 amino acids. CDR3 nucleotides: TGCAGTGCCCCAATCGAGGGGGTTGCCTACGAGCAGTACTTC. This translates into CSAPIEGVAYEQYF.

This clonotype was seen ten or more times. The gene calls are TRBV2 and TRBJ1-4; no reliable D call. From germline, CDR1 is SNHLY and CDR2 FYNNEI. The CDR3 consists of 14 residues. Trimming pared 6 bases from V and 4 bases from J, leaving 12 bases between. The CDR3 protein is CASRLGSDNEKLFF. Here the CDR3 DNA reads TGTGCCAGCAGGTTGGGGTCCGATAATGAAAAACTGTTTTTT. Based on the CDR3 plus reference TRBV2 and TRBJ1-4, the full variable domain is EPEVTQTPSHQVTQMGQEVILRCVPISNHLYFYWYRQILGQKVEFLVSFYNNEISEKSEIFDDQFSVERPDGSNFTLKIRSTKLEDSAMYFCASRLGSDNEKLFFGSGTQLSVL.

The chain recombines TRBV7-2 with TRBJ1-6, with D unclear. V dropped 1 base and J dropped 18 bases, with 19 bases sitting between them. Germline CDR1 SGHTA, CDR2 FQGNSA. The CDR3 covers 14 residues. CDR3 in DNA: TGTGCCAGCAGCTTAGTGCCTCAGAATCCATCCCACCACTTT. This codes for CASSLVPQNPSHHF. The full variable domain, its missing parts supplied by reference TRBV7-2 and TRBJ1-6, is GAGVSQSPSNKVTEKGKDVELRCDPISGHTALYWYRQSLGQGLEFLIYFQGNSAPDKSGLPSDRFSAERTGGSVSTLTIQRTQQEDSAVYLCASSLVPQNPSHHFGNGTRLTVT.

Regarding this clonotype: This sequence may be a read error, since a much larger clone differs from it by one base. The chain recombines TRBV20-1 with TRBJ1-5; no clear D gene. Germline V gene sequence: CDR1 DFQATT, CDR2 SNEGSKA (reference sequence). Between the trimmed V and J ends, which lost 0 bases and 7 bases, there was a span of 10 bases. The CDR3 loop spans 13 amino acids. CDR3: CSARDSPCQPQHF. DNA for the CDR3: TGCAGTGCTAGAGATTCTCCTTGCCAGCCCCAGCATTTT.

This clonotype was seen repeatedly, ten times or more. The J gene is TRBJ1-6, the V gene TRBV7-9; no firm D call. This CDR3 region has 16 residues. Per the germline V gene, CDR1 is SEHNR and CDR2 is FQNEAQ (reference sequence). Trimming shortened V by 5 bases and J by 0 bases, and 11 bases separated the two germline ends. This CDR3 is CASSLRAGSYNSPLHF. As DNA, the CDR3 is TGTGCCAGCAGCCTCCGGGCAGGCTCCTATAATTCACCCCTCCACTTT. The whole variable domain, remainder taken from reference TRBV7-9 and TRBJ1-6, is DTGVSQNPRHKITKRGQNVTFRCDPISEHNRLYWYRQTLGQGPEFLTYFQNEAQLEKSRLLSDRFSAERPKGSFSTLEIQRTEQGDSAMYLCASSLRAGSYNSPLHFGNGTRLTVT.

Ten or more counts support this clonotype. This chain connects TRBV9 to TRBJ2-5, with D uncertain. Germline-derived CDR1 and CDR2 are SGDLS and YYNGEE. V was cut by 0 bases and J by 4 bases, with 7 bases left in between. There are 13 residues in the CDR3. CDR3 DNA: TGTGCCAGCAGCGTAGCGCCTAGAGAGACCCAGTACTTC. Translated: CASSVAPRETQYF.

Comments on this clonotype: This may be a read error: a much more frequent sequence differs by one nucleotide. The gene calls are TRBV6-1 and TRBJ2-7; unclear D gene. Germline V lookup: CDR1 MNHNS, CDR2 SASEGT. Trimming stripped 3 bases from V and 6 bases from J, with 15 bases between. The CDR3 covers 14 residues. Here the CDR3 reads CASSEGPIICEQYF. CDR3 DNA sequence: TGTGCCAGCAGTGAGGGCCCAATTATCTGCGAGCAGTACTTC.

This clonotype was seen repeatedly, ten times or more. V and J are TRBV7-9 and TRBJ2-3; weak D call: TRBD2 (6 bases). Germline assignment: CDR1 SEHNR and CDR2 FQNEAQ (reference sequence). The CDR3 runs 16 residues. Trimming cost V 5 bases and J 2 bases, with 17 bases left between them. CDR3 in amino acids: CASSVRRTTATDTQYF. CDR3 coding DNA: TGTGCCAGCAGCGTCCGGCGGACTACCGCCACAGATACGCAGTATTTT.

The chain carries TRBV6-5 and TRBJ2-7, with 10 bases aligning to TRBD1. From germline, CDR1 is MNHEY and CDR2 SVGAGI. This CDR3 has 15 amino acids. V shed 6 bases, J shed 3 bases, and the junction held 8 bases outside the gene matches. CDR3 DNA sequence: TGTGCCAGCAGCCTGGGGCGGACAGGGGGCTACGAGCAGTACTTC. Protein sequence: CASSLGRTGGYEQYF.

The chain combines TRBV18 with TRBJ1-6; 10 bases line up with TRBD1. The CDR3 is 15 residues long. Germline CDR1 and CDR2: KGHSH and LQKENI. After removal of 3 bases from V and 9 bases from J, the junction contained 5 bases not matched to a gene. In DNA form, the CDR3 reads TGTGCCAGCTCACCCGTGACAGGGGGCAGTTCACCCCTCCACTTT. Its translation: CASSPVTGGSSPLHF. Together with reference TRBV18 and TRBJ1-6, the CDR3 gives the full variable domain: NAGVMQNPRHLVRRRGQEARLRCSPMKGHSHVYWYRQLPEEGLKFMVYLQKENIIDESGMPKERFSAEFPKEGPSILRIQQVVRGDSAAYFCASSPVTGGSSPLHFGNGTRLTVT.

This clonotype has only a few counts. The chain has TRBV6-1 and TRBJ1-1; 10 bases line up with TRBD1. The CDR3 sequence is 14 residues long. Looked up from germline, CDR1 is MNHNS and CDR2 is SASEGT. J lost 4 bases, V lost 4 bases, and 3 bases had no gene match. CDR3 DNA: TGTGCCAGCAGTGTATGGACAGGGGGCACTGAAGCTTTCTTT. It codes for CASSVWTGGTEAFF.

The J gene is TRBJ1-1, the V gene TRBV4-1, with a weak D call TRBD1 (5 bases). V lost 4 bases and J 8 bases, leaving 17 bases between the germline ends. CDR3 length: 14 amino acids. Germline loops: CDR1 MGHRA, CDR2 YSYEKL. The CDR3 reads CASSLRFLRGEAFF. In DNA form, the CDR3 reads TGCGCCAGCAGCCTCCGATTTCTCCGGGGGGAAGCTTTCTTT.

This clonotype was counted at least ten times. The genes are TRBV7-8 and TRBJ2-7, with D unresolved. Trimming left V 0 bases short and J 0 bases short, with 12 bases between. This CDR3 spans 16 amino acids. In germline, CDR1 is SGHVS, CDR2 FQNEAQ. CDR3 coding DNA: TGTGCCAGCAGCTTAGCTACGAAATTAAGCTCCTACGAGCAGTACTTC. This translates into CASSLATKLSSYEQYF.

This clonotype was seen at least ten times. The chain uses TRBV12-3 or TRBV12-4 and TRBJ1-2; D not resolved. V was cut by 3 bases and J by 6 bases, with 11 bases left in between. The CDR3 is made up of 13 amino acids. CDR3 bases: TGTGCCAGCAGTTTCCCCGGGAGGGATGGCTACACCTTC. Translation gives CASSFPGRDGYTF.

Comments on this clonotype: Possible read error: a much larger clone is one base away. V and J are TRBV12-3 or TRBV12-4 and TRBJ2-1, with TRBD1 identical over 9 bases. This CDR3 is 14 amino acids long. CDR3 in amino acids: CASKSGQGVHEQLF. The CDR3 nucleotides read TGTGCCAGCAAGTCGGGACAGGGCGTCCATGAGCAGCTCTTC.